These 19 T cell receptor beta chains were all obtained from the same sample, sequenced in a study of tumor-infiltrating lymphocytes in primary liver carcinoma. For each extraction, RNA and DNA were obtained together from 20-30 mg of unsorted bulk tissue. With 400 to 550 ng total RNA as template and a constant-region primer, TCR beta cDNA was made. TCR beta libraries came from three nested multiplex PCR rounds using slightly modified ARM-PCR. The opening two PCR rounds, 10 cycles each, paired TRBV1-TRBV30 forward primers with a C-beta reverse primer. Via MiXCR, TCRdb re-called the multiplex PCR reads, giving one row per CDR3 protein. This table holds around 190,000 distinct CDR3 sequences, 85% found once. The sample taken for sequencing was tumor tissue from primary liver carcinoma. These receptors originate from a man between 40 and 49 years old with primary liver carcinoma and hepatitis B virus infection.

Notes on this clonotype: A junction end diverges from the germline sequence, so it may reflect a read error. This chain uses TRBV5-1 with TRBJ2-3, with D unresolved. In germline, CDR1 is SGHRS, CDR2 YFSETQ. CDR3 length equals 14 residues. CDR3 DNA: TGCGCCAGGAGCTTTCACGAAATCACAGATACGCAGTATTTT. Its translation: CARSFHEITDTQYF.

On this clonotype: At one end, the junction sequence differs from germline, possibly due to a read error. The V call is TRBV12-3 or TRBV12-4, the J call TRBJ1-5; D gene ambiguous. The CDR3 has 14 residues. The CDR3 nucleotides read TGTGCCAGCAGTTTTCGGCTGAACAACCAGCCCCGGCATTTT. Its protein is CASSFRLNNQPRHF.

About this clonotype itself: Since a much larger clone is just one base distant, this may be a read error. Likely a read error: the CDR3 ends without its conserved phenylalanine or tryptophan. CDR3: CASTPGSGETQYI. The CDR3 region has the DNA TGTGCCAGCACCCCCGGGAGTGGGGAGACCCAGTACATC. This chain connects TRBV12-3 or TRBV12-4 to TRBJ2-5; maybe TRBD2 (6 bases). This CDR3 contains 13 residues. V lost 7 bases to trimming and J lost 5 bases, with 14 bases between them.

The chain recombines TRBV20-1 with TRBJ2-5; possibly TRBD2 for D (5 bases). This CDR3 comprises 16 residues. Germline-derived CDR1 and CDR2 are DFQATT and SNEGSKA (reference sequence). V lost 4 bases and J lost 4, with 22 bases in between. In nucleotides, the CDR3 is TGCAGTGCTACCCCGATAAGAGGGTCGATCGGAGAGACCCAGTACTTC. Translated, it gives CSATPIRGSIGETQYF.

The rearrangement uses TRBV4-3 and TRBJ2-5; maybe TRBD2 (6 bases). CDR3 length: 16 residues. Per the germline V gene, CDR1 is LGHNA and CDR2 is YSLEER. Trimming cost V 1 base and J 10 bases, with 22 bases left between them. This CDR3 reads CASSQGEGRELDIQYF. CDR3 nucleotide sequence: TGCGCCAGCAGCCAAGGCGAGGGGCGGGAACTAGATATCCAGTACTTC.

About this clonotype itself: Sequence at one end of the junction differs from germline and may be a read error. The V and J genes are TRBV20-1 and TRBJ1-4; no reliable D call. The CDR3 spans 13 residues. Germline CDR1 reads DFQATT; CDR2 reads SNEGSKA (reference sequence). The CDR3 region is CSAQVTTNEKLFF. Here the CDR3 DNA reads TGCAGTGCTCAGGTTACGACTAACGAAAAACTGTTTTTT.

To note about this clonotype: Germline is not matched at one junction end, which may reflect a read error. The chain employs TRBV5-4 and TRBJ2-3; 9 bases are a match to TRBD2. The germline V gene encodes CDR1 SGHNT and CDR2 YYREEE (reference sequence). The CDR3 is 16 residues long. The CDR3 bases are TGTCCCAGCAGCTTGCTCGCGGGAGGGCTTACAGATACGCAGTATTTT. It specifies CPSSLLAGGLTDTQYF.

The rearrangement links TRBV5-1 to TRBJ2-7, with D maybe TRBD1 (5 bases). CDR1 SGHRS and CDR2 YFSETQ come from the germline V gene. This CDR3 comprises 14 residues. Written as DNA, the CDR3 is TGCACCAGCAGCTTGGGGCAGGCGTCCTACGAGCAGTACGTC. Translated: CTSSLGQASYEQYV.

This clonotype was recorded once. The junction departs from the called germline gene at one end, perhaps through a read error. The J gene is TRBJ2-3, the V gene TRBV6-5; the D is unclear. Germline CDR1 and CDR2: MNHEY and SVGAGI. The CDR3 consists of 9 residues. CDR3 sequence (DNA): TGTGCCAACTGGCATCCCCCGGATTTT. This gives the protein CANWHPPDF.

On this clonotype itself: Since no conserved phenylalanine or tryptophan closes the CDR3, a read error is the likely cause. The limits of the CDR3 on the DNA are not certain, so only TCRdb's listed CDR3 is given. The chain couples TRBV11-2 to TRBJ2-4; TRBD2 is taken as the D call from the table, unchecked against the DNA. The CDR3 spans 17 amino acids, including both terminal residues. Germline V gives CDR1 SGHAT, CDR2 FQNNGV. CDR3 region: CASSLHTSGIAKNIKYL.

The V gene is TRBV4-3, the J gene TRBJ2-1; D remains ambiguous. V was shortened by 2 bases and J by 5 bases, with 13 bases between the two germline ends. CDR3 size: 15 residues. The germline CDR1 and CDR2 sequences are LGHNA and YSLEER. The CDR3 DNA sequence: TGCGCCAGCAGCCAATTCCTCCCGGCGGACAATGAGCAGTTCTTC. Protein sequence: CASSQFLPADNEQFF.

A remark on this clonotype: The germline gene is not matched at one end of the junction; a read error may be the cause. The J gene is TRBJ2-7, the V gene TRBV7-8; D uncertain. Germline loops: CDR1 SGHVS, CDR2 FQNEAQ. CDR3 length: 13 residues. The CDR3 reads CTSSTLGSYEQYF. In DNA form, the CDR3 reads TGTACCAGCAGCACTCTCGGTTCTTACGAGCAGTACTTC.

The rearrangement joins TRBV11-2 to TRBJ1-5; D is ambiguous. CDR3 size: 17 residues. V shed 2 bases and J shed 1 base, with 15 bases lying between them. The V gene's germline CDR1 is SGHAT and CDR2 FQNNGV. CDR3 region: CASSLLGVMGSNQPQHF. The CDR3 DNA is TGTGCCAGCAGCTTACTAGGAGTAATGGGGAGCAATCAGCCCCAGCATTTT.

Of note for this clonotype: A read error may produce the germline difference seen at one junction end. The V gene is TRBV11-1, the J gene TRBJ2-7; the D call may be TRBD1 or TRBD2 (5 bases each). This CDR3 spans 13 amino acids. Germline V CDR1 and CDR2: SGHAT, FQDESV (reference sequence). Here the CDR3 reads CASSLTVRDEQCF. CDR3 bases: TGTGCCAGCAGCCTAACGGTCAGGGACGAGCAGTGCTTC.

A word on this clonotype: A much larger clone lies one base from this, so it may be a read error. The chain combines TRBV10-3 with TRBJ1-1; no clear D gene. This CDR3 has 11 amino acids. CDR1 is ENHRY and CDR2 is SYGVKD in the germline V gene. The CDR3 coding sequence is TGTGTCATCAGAAGGAACACTGAAGCTTTCTTT. The encoded protein is CVIRRNTEAFF.

The V call is TRBV29-1, the J call TRBJ2-1; 8 bases map to TRBD2. Germline V lookup: CDR1 SQVTM, CDR2 ANQGSEA. Trimming cost V 4 bases and J 10 bases; bases outside gene matches: 15. The CDR3 sequence is 15 residues long. The DNA of the CDR3 is TGCAGCGTTGGACTAGCGCGAGGGTTCTGCAACGAGCAGTTCTTC. This codes for CSVGLARGFCNEQFF.

As to this clonotype: The junction does not match germline at one end; this may be a read error. V and J are TRBV9 and TRBJ2-1; 8 nucleotides agree with TRBD1. Per germline, CDR1 SGDLS and CDR2 YYNGEE. This CDR3 spans 15 amino acids. DNA for the CDR3: TGTCCCAGCACCCGCGGGACAGGTGGTAGTGTTGAGCAGTTCTTC. Encoded protein: CPSTRGTGGSVEQFF. The whole variable domain, remainder taken from reference TRBV9 and TRBJ2-1, is DSGVTQTPKHLITATGQRVTLRCSPRSGDLSVYWYQQSLDQGLQFLIQYYNGEERAKGNILERFSAQQFPDLHSELNLSSLELGDSALYFCPSTRGTGGSVEQFFGPGTRLTVL.

Points on this clonotype: Sequence at one end of the junction differs from germline and may be a read error. V and J are TRBV11-1 and TRBJ2-7; D unresolved. Germline V gene lookup returns CDR1 SGHAT and CDR2 FQDESV (reference sequence). CDR3 length: 12 residues. CDR3 nucleotides: TGTGCCGGCAGCTGGAAGTCCTACGAGAAGTACTTC. It is translated as CAGSWKSYEKYF. Using reference TRBV11-1 and TRBJ2-7 for the parts outside the CDR3, the full variable domain is EAEVAQSPRYKITEKSQAVAFWCDPISGHATLYWYRQILGQGPELLVQFQDESVVDDSQLPKDRFSAERLKGVDSTLKIQPAELGDSAMYLCAGSWKSYEKYFGPGTRLTVT.

The gene calls are TRBV5-4 and TRBJ2-5; 10 bases agree with TRBD2. Trimming cost V 3 bases and J 3 bases; bases outside gene matches: 17. CDR1 is SGHNT and CDR2 is YYREEE in the germline V gene (reference sequence). The CDR3 consists of 19 residues. CDR3 bases: TGTGCCAGCAGCTGGAGTGGGACAGCGGGAGGGCTACGCGAAGAGACCCAGTACTTC. The encoded protein is CASSWSGTAGGLREETQYF.